The 30 T cell receptor beta chains below come from one sample, sequenced in a study of early T cells in non-severe SARS-CoV-2 infection. A single record per CDR3 protein comes from TCRdb applying MiXCR to the 5' RACE reads. The sample holds about 48,000 distinct CDR3 sequences, about 7.4% seen once. The sample comprised whole blood. These receptor sequences come from an adult who was a healthcare worker with PCR-confirmed SARS-CoV-2 infection or an uninfected control (not recorded which).

As concerns this clonotype: One base away lies a much larger clone, so this may be a sequencing read error. The chain carries TRBV5-1 and TRBJ1-1, with D unresolved. The CDR3 consists of 16 residues. CDR1 SGHRS and CDR2 YFSETQ come from the germline V gene. V dropped 0 bases and J dropped 4 bases, with 16 bases sitting between them. CDR3 region: CASSLGPLTWATEAFF. CDR3 DNA: TGCGCCAGCAGCTTGGGCCCCCTGACATGGGCCACTGAAGCTTTCTTT.

The V gene is TRBV30, the J gene TRBJ2-1, with 7 bases matching TRBD2. V lost 4 bases and J lost 6; bases outside the gene matches: 9. CDR3 length equals 14 residues. Germline V gives CDR1 GTSNPN, CDR2 SVGIG (reference sequence). In nucleotides, the CDR3 is TGTGCCTGGACCCGCGGCGGGAGATCCAATGAGCAGTTCTTC. Protein: CAWTRGGRSNEQFF.

This clonotype occurred many times. This chain uses TRBV6-6 with TRBJ1-1; the D gene is possibly TRBD1 (5 bases). Trimming pared 2 bases from V and 0 bases from J, leaving 7 bases between. From germline, CDR1 is MNHNY and CDR2 SVGAGI (reference sequence). There are 14 residues in the CDR3. DNA of the CDR3: TGTGCCAGCAGTTACGGGACGGTGAACACTGAAGCTTTCTTT. Amino acids: CASSYGTVNTEAFF.

The V and J genes are TRBV20-1 and TRBJ1-4; D is possibly TRBD1 (5 bases). The CDR3 extends over 14 amino acids. Germline-derived CDR1 and CDR2 are DFQATT and SNEGSKA (reference sequence). The V gene lost 0 bases and the J gene lost 7 bases, with 12 bases spanning the gap. The CDR3 bases are TGCAGTGCTAGAGATAGGAGGGGAGGTGAAAAACTGTTTTTT. Its translation: CSARDRRGGEKLFF.

This clonotype was counted between two and nine times. This chain joins TRBV5-6 and TRBJ1-2, with a tentative D call TRBD1 (6 bases). The CDR3 totals 14 residues. Germline V lookup: CDR1 SGHDT, CDR2 YYEEEE. Trimming shortened V by 0 bases and J by 5 bases, and 11 bases separated the two germline ends. This CDR3 reads CASSLVTGGYGYTF. The CDR3 DNA is TGTGCCAGCAGCTTGGTGACAGGAGGATATGGCTACACCTTC.

This clonotype was counted only a few times. CDR3 amino acids: CASSLALGTLNEQFF. The CDR3 DNA follows: TGTGCCAGCAGCTTAGCACTCGGGACACTCAATGAGCAGTTCTTC. The gene calls are TRBV7-9 and TRBJ2-1, with a possible D match to TRBD1 (6 bases). The CDR3 is 15 amino acids. V lost 0 bases to trimming and J lost 6 bases, with 12 bases between them. Germline V gene lookup returns CDR1 SEHNR and CDR2 FQNEAQ (reference sequence).

This clonotype was observed at least ten times. V and J are TRBV28 and TRBJ2-7; no definite D call. CDR1 MDHEN and CDR2 SYDVKM come from the germline V gene. Trimming shortened V by 1 base and J by 0 bases, and 10 bases separated the two germline ends. The length of the CDR3 is 15 residues. For the CDR3, the DNA is TGTGCCAGCAGTTTATCTCGACGGGTCTCCTACGAGCAGTACTTC. It specifies CASSLSRRVSYEQYF.

This clonotype has just a few counts. J is TRBJ1-5 and V is TRBV20-1; D call uncertain. The ends were cut back, 1 base at V and 5 bases at J, with 9 bases in the middle. Germline V gives CDR1 DFQATT, CDR2 SNEGSKA (reference sequence). The CDR3 loop spans 13 amino acids. The CDR3 loop is CSARGDRDQPQHF. As DNA, the CDR3 is TGCAGTGCTAGAGGGGATCGGGATCAGCCCCAGCATTTT.

This clonotype was observed a handful of times. The J gene is TRBJ1-1, the V gene TRBV7-9, with D maybe TRBD1 (6 bases). This CDR3 has 15 amino acids. Trimming cost V 4 bases and J 0 bases, with 12 bases left between them. Germline V gives CDR1 SEHNR, CDR2 FQNEAQ (reference sequence). This CDR3 is CASSSGQLMNTEAFF. The CDR3 DNA reads TGTGCCAGCAGCTCCGGACAGCTAATGAACACTGAAGCTTTCTTT.

This clonotype has a count of ten or more. This chain joins TRBV27 and TRBJ2-7, with TRBD1 as a possible D gene (5 bases). CDR3 length: 13 amino acids. From germline, CDR1 is MNHEY and CDR2 SMNVEV (reference sequence). V was shortened by 3 bases and J by 5 bases, with 11 bases between the two germline ends. This CDR3 reads CASSLGRVNEQYF. The CDR3 nucleotides are TGTGCCAGCAGTTTGGGCAGGGTCAACGAGCAGTACTTC.

The sample holds many counts of this clonotype. The rearrangement links TRBV6-2 or TRBV6-3 to TRBJ1-1; D perhaps matches TRBD1 (5 bases). Deletions cut 8 bases from V and 5 bases from J, with 9 bases between. The CDR3 covers 11 residues. CDR1 is MNHEY, CDR2 SVGEGT, per germline. The CDR3 region is CASSRGTEAFF. DNA for the CDR3: TGTGCCAGCTCCCGGGGGACTGAAGCTTTCTTT.

This clonotype was counted at least ten times. This chain joins TRBV2 and TRBJ2-3, with 9 bases that match TRBD2. The CDR3 runs to 15 residues. The V gene's germline CDR1 is SNHLY and CDR2 FYNNEI. V was pared by 8 bases and J by 4 bases, with 10 bases of the junction left unmatched. In DNA, the CDR3 is TGTGCCAGCTCTAAGAGCGGGGGGCAGGCAGATACGCAGTATTTT. Translating it yields CASSKSGGQADTQYF. The full variable domain, with the rest looked up from reference TRBV2 and TRBJ2-3, is EPEVTQTPSHQVTQMGQEVILRCVPISNHLYFYWYRQILGQKVEFLVSFYNNEISEKSEIFDDQFSVERPDGSNFTLKIRSTKLEDSAMYFCASSKSGGQADTQYFGPGTRLTVL.

The chain employs TRBV7-3 and TRBJ2-1; D may correspond to TRBD1 or TRBD2 (5 bases each). From germline, CDR1 is SGHTA and CDR2 FQGTGA. Trimming removed 5 bases from V and 5 bases from J, with 10 bases in between. The length of the CDR3 is 13 residues. The CDR3 nucleotides read TGTGCCAGCAGCCCCGGGACGAACAATGAGCAGTTCTTC. Translating it yields CASSPGTNNEQFF. The full variable domain, rest sourced from reference TRBV7-3 and TRBJ2-1, is GAGVSQTPSNKVTEKGKYVELRCDPISGHTALYWYRQSLGQGPEFLIYFQGTGAADDSGLPNDRFFAVRPEGSVSTLKIQRTERGDSAVYLCASSPGTNNEQFFGPGTRLTVL.

This clonotype was detected many times. The chain joins TRBV7-9 to TRBJ2-2, with 8 bases that match TRBD2. Germline trimming cut 5 bases from V and 3 bases from J; bases unmatched to any gene: 11. Germline V gives CDR1 SEHNR, CDR2 FQNEAQ (reference sequence). The CDR3 is 17 residues long. In DNA, the CDR3 is TGTGCCAGCAGCCTAGTAGGGGGACTAGTCGACACCGGGGAGCTGTTTTTT. Protein: CASSLVGGLVDTGELFF.

This clonotype was found many times. The chain combines TRBV9 with TRBJ2-7; 10 positions agree with TRBD2. V trimming: 0 bases; J trimming: 3 bases; junction bases outside the gene matches: 3. Germline V lookup: CDR1 SGDLS, CDR2 YYNGEE. The CDR3 is 15 amino acids. The CDR3 loop reads CASSVEPSGGYEQYF. CDR3 in DNA: TGTGCCAGCAGCGTAGAACCTAGCGGGGGCTACGAGCAGTACTTC.

This clonotype showed up just a few times. CDR3 protein: CASSHQGPTAEQYF. The CDR3 bases are TGTGCCAGCAGCCATCAAGGACCCACGGCCGAGCAGTACTTC. The chain joins TRBV3-1 to TRBJ2-7, with D unclear. This CDR3 has 14 amino acids. Germline V gene sequence: CDR1 LGHDT, CDR2 YNNKEL (reference sequence). Trimming took 3 bases from V and 6 from J, leaving 15 bases between them.

This clonotype was counted many times. This chain joins TRBV5-4 and TRBJ2-1; D might be TRBD2 (5 bases). CDR1 SGHNT and CDR2 YYREEE come from the germline V gene (reference sequence). The CDR3 is 15 amino acids. The ends were cut back, 0 bases at V and 0 bases at J, with 7 bases in the middle. CDR3 nucleotide sequence: TGTGCCAGCAGCTTGGGGGAGAGCTCCTACAATGAGCAGTTCTTC. It translates to CASSLGESSYNEQFF.

Many counts were recorded for this clonotype. The CDR3 nucleotides are TGTGCCAGCAGCTTGGATGTGTTGGTGTCATCCTTACCCTACGAGCAGTACTTC. Translation gives CASSLDVLVSSLPYEQYF. The chain joins TRBV5-5 to TRBJ2-7, with D hard to call. The CDR3 loop spans 18 amino acids. V lost 0 bases and J lost 2, with 21 bases in between. The germline V gene encodes CDR1 SGHKS and CDR2 YYEKEE (reference sequence).

This clonotype turned up a few times. The chain links TRBV11-2 to TRBJ2-2; 13 nucleotides line up with TRBD2. The CDR3 contains 16 residues. Losses at the gene ends were 3 bases for V and 4 bases for J; bases not matched to a gene: 2. CDR1 is SGHAT, CDR2 FQNNGV, per germline. The CDR3 is CASSFRLAGGTGELFF. In DNA form, the CDR3 reads TGTGCCAGCAGCTTCCGACTAGCGGGGGGCACCGGGGAGCTGTTTTTT.

The chain recombines TRBV4-3 with TRBJ1-2; D is unclear. The V gene's germline CDR1 is LGHNA and CDR2 YSLEER. V lost 0 bases to trimming and J lost 4 bases, with 12 bases between them. The CDR3 runs 15 residues. CDR3 protein: CASSQDHPGPYGYTF. The CDR3 DNA is TGCGCCAGCAGCCAAGATCACCCGGGCCCCTATGGCTACACCTTC.

This clonotype was observed at least ten times. The chain recombines TRBV5-4 with TRBJ2-3; 8 positions agree with TRBD2. V shed 5 bases, J shed 3 bases, and the junction held 11 bases outside the gene matches. The CDR3 contains 16 residues. CDR1 SGHNT and CDR2 YYREEE come from the germline V gene (reference sequence). The CDR3 nucleotides read TGTGCCAGCAGTTCAACCGGCGGGGGGTTAACAGATACGCAGTATTTT. It yields the protein CASSSTGGGLTDTQYF.

The chain joins TRBV12-3 or TRBV12-4 to TRBJ1-5; D might be TRBD1 (5 bases). With 5 bases removed from V and 0 bases from J, the gap between germline ends came to 11 bases. This CDR3 is built from 15 residues. The DNA for the CDR3 is TGTGCCAGCAGTCCCGACAGTTTTAGCAATCAGCCCCAGCATTTT. Translating gives CASSPDSFSNQPQHF.

Ten or more counts support this clonotype. The chain is built from TRBV10-3 and TRBJ1-2; a possible D gene is TRBD1 (5 bases). Trimming took off 0 bases at V and 8 bases at J, with 10 bases between the two ends. The CDR3 contains 13 residues. Germline V gives CDR1 ENHRY, CDR2 SYGVKD. The CDR3 DNA reads as TGTGCCATCAGTGAGTCCGGGGGAGGCGGCTACACCTTC. Translation: CAISESGGGGYTF.

A remark on this clonotype: The junction shows a germline mismatch at one end, possibly a read error. The chain links TRBV2 to TRBJ2-3, with TRBD1 matching over 12 bases. The length of the CDR3 is 16 residues. Looked up from germline, CDR1 is SNHLY and CDR2 is FYNNEI. CDR3: CVSSEGTGGLADTQYF. The CDR3 nucleotides read TGTGTCAGCAGTGAAGGGACAGGGGGCTTGGCAGATACGCAGTATTTT.

This clonotype was detected only a few times. CDR3 amino acids: CASSLDRGIGELFF. CDR3 DNA sequence: TGCGCCAGCAGCTTGGACAGGGGGATCGGGGAGCTGTTTTTT. The V gene is TRBV5-1, the J gene TRBJ2-2; 8 bases fit TRBD1. The germline gives CDR1 SGHRS, CDR2 YFSETQ. V shed 0 bases, J shed 7 bases, and the junction held 2 bases outside the gene matches. The CDR3 has 14 residues.

Note on this clonotype: The conserved final phenylalanine or tryptophan is absent from the CDR3, which likely points to a read error. This chain links TRBV28 with TRBJ2-5, with D maybe TRBD1 (6 bases). CDR1 is MDHEN and CDR2 is SYDVKM in the germline V gene. V lost 6 bases and J lost 5, with 10 bases in between. The CDR3 is 12 amino acids. Here the CDR3 reads CASSQGKETQYS. The CDR3 DNA reads TGTGCCAGCAGCCAGGGGAAGGAGACCCAGTACTCC.

This clonotype was counted at least ten times. The chain joins TRBV4-3 to TRBJ2-3; 7 bases map to TRBD1. J lost 8 bases, V lost 0 bases, and 11 bases had no gene match. Germline values: CDR1 LGHNA, CDR2 YSLEER. The CDR3 has 16 residues. CDR3 nucleotides: TGCGCCAGCAGCCAAGACTACAGGGGTCAAGCATTTACGCAGTATTTT. Translating it yields CASSQDYRGQAFTQYF.

This clonotype was seen at least ten times. This chain joins TRBV19 and TRBJ1-1; D remains unclear. The CDR3 totals 14 residues. V was clipped by 5 bases and J by 2 bases, with 12 bases between them. Germline loops: CDR1 LNHDA, CDR2 SQIVND (reference sequence). The CDR3: CASSQQVLNTEAFF. DNA for the CDR3: TGTGCCAGTAGTCAGCAGGTCCTAAACACTGAAGCTTTCTTT. The complete variable domain, with remaining parts taken from reference TRBV19 and TRBJ1-1, reads DGGITQSPKYLFRKEGQNVTLSCEQNLNHDAMYWYRQDPGQGLRLIYYSQIVNDFQKGDIAEGYSVSREKKESFPLTVTSAQKNPTAFYLCASSQQVLNTEAFFGQGTRLTVV.

At least ten counts were recorded for this clonotype. The gene calls are TRBV6-6 and TRBJ2-5, with D perhaps TRBD1 (5 bases). The CDR3 has 15 amino acids. The germline V gene encodes CDR1 MNHNY and CDR2 SVGAGI (reference sequence). Trimming pared 2 bases from V and 3 bases from J, leaving 13 bases between. The CDR3 sequence is CASSYARQFEETQYF. DNA for the CDR3: TGTGCCAGCAGTTACGCCCGACAGTTTGAAGAGACCCAGTACTTC.

This clonotype was observed at least ten times. The V call is TRBV6-1, the J call TRBJ2-3; D unclear. Deletions cut 10 bases from V and 6 bases from J, with 5 bases between. The CDR3 sequence is 9 residues long. From germline, CDR1 is MNHNS and CDR2 SASEGT. The CDR3 is CATADTQYF. In DNA, the CDR3 is TGTGCCACGGCGGATACGCAGTATTTT.